The 11 T cell receptor beta chains below come from one sample, sequenced in a study of early T cells in non-severe SARS-CoV-2 infection. TCRdb used MiXCR to reprocess the 5' RACE reads, holding one entry per CDR3 protein. The sample contains approximately 65,000 distinct CDR3 sequences, about an eighth of which appear only once. The source material was whole blood. These receptor sequences come from an adult who was a healthcare worker with PCR-confirmed SARS-CoV-2 infection or an uninfected control (not recorded which).

This clonotype has at least ten counts. The rearrangement uses TRBV6-5 and TRBJ2-2; no clear D gene. With 2 bases removed from V and 2 bases from J, the gap between germline ends came to 9 bases. Per the germline V gene, CDR1 is MNHEY and CDR2 is SVGAGI. The CDR3 is made up of 15 amino acids. The CDR3 coding sequence is TGTGCCAGCAGTTACAAGGCAGACAACACCGGGGAGCTGTTTTTT. Translation gives CASSYKADNTGELFF.

Only a few counts were recorded for this clonotype. Here the CDR3 reads CSALGWVSTDTQYF. The CDR3 bases are TGCAGTGCCCTGGGCTGGGTTAGCACAGATACGCAGTATTTT. V gene TRBV20-1 combines with J gene TRBJ2-3; no reliable D call. Trimming pared 6 bases from V and 0 bases from J, leaving 13 bases between. CDR3 length equals 14 residues. The germline V gene encodes CDR1 DFQATT and CDR2 SNEGSKA (reference sequence).

This clonotype was recorded a few times. The chain has TRBV7-8 and TRBJ2-3; the match to TRBD2 covers 8 bases. The CDR3 sequence is 15 residues long. Per the germline V gene, CDR1 is SGHVS and CDR2 is FQNEAQ. The V gene end was trimmed by 5 bases and the J gene end by 2 bases; junction bases not matched to a gene: 6. The CDR3 spells CASSRGGPNTDTQYF. The CDR3 DNA follows: TGTGCCAGCAGCCGGGGGGGCCCGAACACAGATACGCAGTATTTT.

This clonotype has ten or more counts. The chain is built from TRBV12-3 or TRBV12-4 and TRBJ2-1; D is unclear. V lost 6 bases and J lost 5, with 5 bases in between. The CDR3 runs 11 residues. This CDR3 reads CASRLDNEQFF. In DNA, the CDR3 is TGTGCCAGCAGGCTTGACAATGAGCAGTTCTTC.

This clonotype showed up just a few times. The chain combines TRBV12-3 or TRBV12-4 with TRBJ1-3; D remains unclear. V lost 3 bases and J 4 bases, leaving 7 bases between the germline ends. The CDR3 covers 13 residues. CDR3 bases: TGTGCCAGCAGTTTTGCCGCCGGAAACACCATATATTTT. Protein sequence: CASSFAAGNTIYF.

The V call is TRBV5-6, the J call TRBJ2-7; 11 bases match TRBD1. Looked up from germline, CDR1 is SGHDT and CDR2 is YYEEEE. The J segment lost 2 bases and the V segment lost 4 bases, leaving 11 bases of the junction unmatched. The CDR3 covers 17 residues. CDR3 loop: CASSLLARTGGAYEQYF. In nucleotides, the CDR3 is TGTGCCAGCAGCCTTCTGGCCCGGACAGGGGGCGCCTACGAGCAGTACTTC.

This clonotype was observed at least ten times. The genes are TRBV7-2 and TRBJ1-6; D uncertain. The CDR3 loop spans 17 amino acids. From germline, CDR1 is SGHTA and CDR2 FQGNSA. V was cut by 5 bases and J by 0 bases, with 14 bases left in between. DNA of the CDR3: TGTGCCAGCAGCGAAATCGGGCTAAGCTCCTATAATTCACCCCTCCACTTT. As protein: CASSEIGLSSYNSPLHF.

V gene TRBV24-1 combines with J gene TRBJ2-5; D possibly corresponds to TRBD2 (5 bases). Germline V CDR1 and CDR2: KGHDR, SFDVKD. Trimming left V 2 bases short and J 5 bases short, with 11 bases between. The CDR3 is made up of 14 amino acids. CDR3 amino acids: CATSDYLTIETQYF. CDR3 DNA sequence: TGTGCCACCAGTGATTACTTGACTATTGAGACCCAGTACTTC.

This clonotype was detected a few times. V usage is TRBV5-1 and J usage is TRBJ2-7; 8 bases map to TRBD1. Unmatched junction bases numbered 6, after V lost 5 bases and J lost 5 bases. CDR3 size: 13 residues. Germline V gives CDR1 SGHRS, CDR2 YFSETQ. In nucleotides, the CDR3 is TGCGCCAGCAGACAGGGGGGCATCGACGAGCAGTACTTC. Translating gives CASRQGGIDEQYF.

This clonotype was recorded many times. J is TRBJ2-2 and V is TRBV3-1, with 7 bases matching TRBD2. Germline V gives CDR1 LGHDT, CDR2 YNNKEL (reference sequence). V lost 4 bases, J lost 13 bases, and 6 bases stayed unmatched. The CDR3 extends over 12 amino acids. CDR3 DNA: TGTGCCAGCAGCCCGAACGGGGAGGGGCTGTTTTTT. Amino acid sequence: CASSPNGEGLFF.

The J gene is TRBJ2-3, the V gene TRBV7-3, with 12 bases matching TRBD2. This CDR3 is 17 amino acids long. Trimming removed 5 bases from V and 2 bases from J; junction bases left unmatched: 8. Germline V gene lookup returns CDR1 SGHTA and CDR2 FQGTGA. The CDR3: CASSRRTSGVATDTQYF. The DNA for the CDR3 is TGTGCCAGCAGCCGTCGGACTAGCGGGGTCGCCACAGATACGCAGTATTTT.